This TCR beta chain was sequenced during a study of cytomegalovirus exposure and HLA in healthy donors. Researchers ran the PCR with 60 Vbeta and 13 Jbeta primers. Measured with immunoSEQ multiplex PCR; TCRdb has only the in-frame clones, and not every one. The table lists fewer than 90,000 clones, about 70% of them singletons. Trimming shortened V by 3 bases and J by 4 bases, and 15 bases separated the two germline ends. The CDR3 totals 14 residues. Germline CDR1 is GTSNPN and CDR2 is SVGIG (reference sequence). V usage is TRBV30 and J usage is TRBJ1-2; D is possibly TRBD1 (6 bases). The TCR was taken from a man in his forties or fifties in good health and CMV-seropositive. The specimen was PBMCs. The CDR3 loop reads CAWRPQAGAYGYTF. The CDR3 DNA reads as TGTGCCTGGAGACCCCAGGCAGGGGCCTATGGCTACACCTTC. The whole variable domain, filled in from reference TRBV30 and TRBJ1-2, reads SQTIHQWPATLVQPVGSPLSLECTVEGTSNPNLYWYRQAAGRGLQLLFYSVGIGQISSEVPQNLSASRPQDRQFILSSKKLLLSDSGFYLCAWRPQAGAYGYTFGSGTRLTVV.